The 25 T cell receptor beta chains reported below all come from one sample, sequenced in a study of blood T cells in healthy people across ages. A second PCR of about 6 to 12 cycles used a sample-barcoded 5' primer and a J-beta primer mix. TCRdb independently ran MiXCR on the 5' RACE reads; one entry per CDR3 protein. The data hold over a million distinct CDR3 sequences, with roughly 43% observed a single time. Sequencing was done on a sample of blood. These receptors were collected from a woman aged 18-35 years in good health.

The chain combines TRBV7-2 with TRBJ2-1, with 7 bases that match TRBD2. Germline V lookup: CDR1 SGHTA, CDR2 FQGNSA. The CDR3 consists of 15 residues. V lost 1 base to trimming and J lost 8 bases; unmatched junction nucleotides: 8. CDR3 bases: TGTGCCAGCAGCTTAGGTGGGCAGGCGGGGGATGAGCAGTTCTTC. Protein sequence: CASSLGGQAGDEQFF. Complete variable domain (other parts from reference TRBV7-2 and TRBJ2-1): GAGVSQSPSNKVTEKGKDVELRCDPISGHTALYWYRQSLGQGLEFLIYFQGNSAPDKSGLPSDRFSAERTGGSVSTLTIQRTQQEDSAVYLCASSLGGQAGDEQFFGPGTRLTVL.

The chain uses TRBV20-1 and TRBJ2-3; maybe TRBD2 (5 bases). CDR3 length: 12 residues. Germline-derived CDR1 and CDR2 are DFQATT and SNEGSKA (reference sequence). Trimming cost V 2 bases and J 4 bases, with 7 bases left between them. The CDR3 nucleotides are TGCAGTGCTAGAAGAGGGCCAGATACGCAGTATTTT. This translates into CSARRGPDTQYF.

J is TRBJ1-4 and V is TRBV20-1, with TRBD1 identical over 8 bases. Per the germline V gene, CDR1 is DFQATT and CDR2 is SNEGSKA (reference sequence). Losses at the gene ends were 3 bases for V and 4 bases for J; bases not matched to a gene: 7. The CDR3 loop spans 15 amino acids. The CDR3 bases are TGCAGTGCTAGTGGGGACAGGCGGATTAATGAAAAACTGTTTTTT. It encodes CSASGDRRINEKLFF.

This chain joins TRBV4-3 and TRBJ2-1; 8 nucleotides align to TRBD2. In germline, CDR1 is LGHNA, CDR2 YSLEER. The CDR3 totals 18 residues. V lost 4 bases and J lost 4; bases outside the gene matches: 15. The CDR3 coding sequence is TGCGCCAGCAGCCCCTACCTGGCAGCGGGAGACATATACAATGAGCAGTTCTTC. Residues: CASSPYLAAGDIYNEQFF.

The CDR3 here is CATSLSGPFHNEQYF. For the CDR3, the DNA is TGTGCCACCAGCTTATCGGGACCGTTCCACAATGAGCAGTACTTC. This chain connects TRBV15 to TRBJ2-5, with D perhaps being TRBD1 or TRBD2 (5 bases each). Per the germline V gene, CDR1 is LNHNV and CDR2 is YYDKDF (reference sequence). V lost 5 bases, J lost 11 bases, and 24 bases lay in between. The CDR3 is 15 amino acids.

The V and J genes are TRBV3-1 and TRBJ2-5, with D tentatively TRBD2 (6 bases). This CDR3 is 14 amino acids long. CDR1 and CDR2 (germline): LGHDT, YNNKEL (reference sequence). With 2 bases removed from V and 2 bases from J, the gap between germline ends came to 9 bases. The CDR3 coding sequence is TGTGCCAGCAGCCAACGCAGCGGGCAAGAGACCCAGTACTTC. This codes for CASSQRSGQETQYF.

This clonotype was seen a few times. In nucleotides, the CDR3 is TGCGCCAGCAGCCAAGGGCCAGTCTCCTACGAGCAGTACTTC. The encoded protein is CASSQGPVSYEQYF. The chain couples TRBV4-1 to TRBJ2-7; D not certain. From germline, CDR1 is MGHRA and CDR2 YSYEKL. Trimming stripped 1 base from V and 0 bases from J, with 7 bases between. CDR3 length equals 14 residues.

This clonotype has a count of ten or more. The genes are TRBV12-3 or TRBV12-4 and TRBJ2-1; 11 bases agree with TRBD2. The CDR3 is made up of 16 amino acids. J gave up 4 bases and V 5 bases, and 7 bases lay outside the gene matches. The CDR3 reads CASSPLAGGPYNEQFF. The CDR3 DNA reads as TGTGCCAGCAGTCCCCTAGCGGGGGGACCTTACAATGAGCAGTTCTTC.

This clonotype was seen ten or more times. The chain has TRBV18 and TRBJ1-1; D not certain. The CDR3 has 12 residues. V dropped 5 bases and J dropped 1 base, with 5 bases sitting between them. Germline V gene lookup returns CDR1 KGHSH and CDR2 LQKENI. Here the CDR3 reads CASSGQNTEAFF. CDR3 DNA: TGTGCCAGCTCAGGTCAGAACACTGAAGCTTTCTTT.

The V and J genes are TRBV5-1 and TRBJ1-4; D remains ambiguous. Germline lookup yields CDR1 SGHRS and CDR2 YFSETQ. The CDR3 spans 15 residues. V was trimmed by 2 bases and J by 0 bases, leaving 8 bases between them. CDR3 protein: CASSLKESTNEKLFF. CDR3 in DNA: TGCGCCAGCAGCTTAAAGGAATCAACTAATGAAAAACTGTTTTTT.

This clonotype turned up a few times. This CDR3 is CASSLHQYSNQPQHF. The CDR3 DNA follows: TGTGCCAGCAGTTTACATCAGTATAGCAATCAGCCCCAGCATTTT. The V call is TRBV6-2 or TRBV6-3, the J call TRBJ1-5; no definite D call. The ends were cut back, 4 bases at V and 0 bases at J, with 10 bases in the middle. This CDR3 spans 15 amino acids. CDR1 and CDR2 (germline): MNHEY, SVGEGT.

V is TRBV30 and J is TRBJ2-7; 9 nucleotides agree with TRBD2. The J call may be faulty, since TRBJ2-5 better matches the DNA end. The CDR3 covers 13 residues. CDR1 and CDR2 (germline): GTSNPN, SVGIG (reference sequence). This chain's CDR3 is CAWRASGVETQYF. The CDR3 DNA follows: TGTGCCTGGAGGGCTAGCGGGGTTGAGACCCAGTACTTC.

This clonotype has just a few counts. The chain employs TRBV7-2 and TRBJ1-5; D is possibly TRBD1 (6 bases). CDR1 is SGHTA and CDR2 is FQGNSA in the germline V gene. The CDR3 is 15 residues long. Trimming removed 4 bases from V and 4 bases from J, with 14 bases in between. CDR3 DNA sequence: TGTGCCAGCAGCTACACCGGGACAAATAATCAGCCCCAGCATTTT. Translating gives CASSYTGTNNQPQHF.

CDR3 sequence: CASSPHRNYGYTF. The CDR3 region has the DNA TGTGCCAGCAGTCCCCATAGGAACTATGGCTACACCTTC. The V call is TRBV27, the J call TRBJ1-2; D is undetermined. This CDR3 is 13 amino acids long. Trimming stripped 5 bases from V and 2 bases from J, with 9 bases between. Germline values: CDR1 MNHEY, CDR2 SMNVEV (reference sequence).

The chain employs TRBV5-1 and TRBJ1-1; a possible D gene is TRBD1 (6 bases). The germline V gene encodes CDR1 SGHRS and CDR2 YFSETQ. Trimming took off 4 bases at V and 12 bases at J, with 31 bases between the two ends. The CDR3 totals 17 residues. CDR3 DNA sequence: TGCGCCAGCAGCACAACAACGGGACCGGGACAAGGAAGGCTAACTTTCTTT. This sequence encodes CASSTTTGPGQGRLTFF.

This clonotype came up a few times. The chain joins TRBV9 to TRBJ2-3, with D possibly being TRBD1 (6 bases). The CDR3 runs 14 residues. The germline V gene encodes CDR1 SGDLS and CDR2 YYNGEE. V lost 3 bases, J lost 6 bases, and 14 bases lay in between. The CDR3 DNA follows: TGTGCCAGCAGCGGAAACAGGGTTGGGGATACGCAGTATTTT. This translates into CASSGNRVGDTQYF.

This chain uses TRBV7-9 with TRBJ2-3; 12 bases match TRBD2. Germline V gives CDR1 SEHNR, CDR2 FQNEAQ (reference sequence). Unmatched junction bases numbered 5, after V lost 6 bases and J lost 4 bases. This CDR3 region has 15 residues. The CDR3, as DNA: TGTGCCAGCAGACGGACTAGCGGGACCGCAGATACGCAGTATTTT. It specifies CASRRTSGTADTQYF.

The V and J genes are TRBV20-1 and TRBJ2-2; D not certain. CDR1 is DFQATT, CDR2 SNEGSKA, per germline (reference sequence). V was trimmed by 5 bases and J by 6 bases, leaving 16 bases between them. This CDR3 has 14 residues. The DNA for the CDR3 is TGCAGTGCTGCCCCCCTCCGATTCCCCGGGGAGCTGTTTTTT. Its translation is CSAAPLRFPGELFF.

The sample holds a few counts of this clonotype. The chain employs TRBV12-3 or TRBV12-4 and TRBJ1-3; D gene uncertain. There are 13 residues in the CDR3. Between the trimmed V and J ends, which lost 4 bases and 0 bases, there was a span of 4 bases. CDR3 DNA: TGTGCCAGCAGTTCGCTCTCTGGAAACACCATATATTTT. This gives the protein CASSSLSGNTIYF.

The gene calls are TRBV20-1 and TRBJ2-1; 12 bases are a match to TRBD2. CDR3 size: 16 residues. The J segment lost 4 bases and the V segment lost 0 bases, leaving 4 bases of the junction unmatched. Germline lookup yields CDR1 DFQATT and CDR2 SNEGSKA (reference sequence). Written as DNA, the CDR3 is TGCAGTGCTAGAGATGGGACTAGCGGGCTGTACAATGAGCAGTTCTTC. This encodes CSARDGTSGLYNEQFF.

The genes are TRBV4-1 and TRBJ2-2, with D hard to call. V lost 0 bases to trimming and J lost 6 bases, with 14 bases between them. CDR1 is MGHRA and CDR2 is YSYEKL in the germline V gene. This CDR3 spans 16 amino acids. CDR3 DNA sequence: TGCGCCAGCAGCCAAGATCCTTGGGCAGAAGCCGGGGAGCTGTTTTTT. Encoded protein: CASSQDPWAEAGELFF.

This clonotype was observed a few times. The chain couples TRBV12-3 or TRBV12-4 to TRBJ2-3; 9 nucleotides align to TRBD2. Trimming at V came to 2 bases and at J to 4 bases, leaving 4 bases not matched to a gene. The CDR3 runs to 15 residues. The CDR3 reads CASSLLAGRSDTQYF. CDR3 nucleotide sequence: TGTGCCAGCAGTTTACTAGCGGGACGGTCAGATACGCAGTATTTT.

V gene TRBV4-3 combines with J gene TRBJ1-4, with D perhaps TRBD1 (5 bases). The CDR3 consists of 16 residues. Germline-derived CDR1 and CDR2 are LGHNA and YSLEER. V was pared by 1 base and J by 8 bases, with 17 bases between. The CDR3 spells CASSQVVLGTVEKLFF. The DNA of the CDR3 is TGCGCCAGCAGCCAAGTAGTCCTAGGGACCGTCGAAAAACTGTTTTTT.

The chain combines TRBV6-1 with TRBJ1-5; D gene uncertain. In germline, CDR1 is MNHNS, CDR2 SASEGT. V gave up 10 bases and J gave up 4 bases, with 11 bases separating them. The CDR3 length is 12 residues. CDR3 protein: CATTGSNQPQHF. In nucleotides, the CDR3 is TGTGCCACAACTGGTAGTAATCAGCCCCAGCATTTT.

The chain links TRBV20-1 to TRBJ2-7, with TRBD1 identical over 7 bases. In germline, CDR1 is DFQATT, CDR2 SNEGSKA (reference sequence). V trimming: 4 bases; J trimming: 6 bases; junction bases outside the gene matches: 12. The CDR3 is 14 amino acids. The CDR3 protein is CSAKPGQIMGEQYF. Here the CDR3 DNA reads TGCAGTGCTAAGCCGGGACAGATTATGGGCGAGCAGTACTTC.